The clone carrying this TCR beta chain has only one observation. Its antigen is currently unknown. The source of the sample is a study of T cell responses to AZD1222 COVID-19 vaccine. Recipients boosted at about 4 weeks or about 12 weeks are pooled. Measured with immunoSEQ multiplex PCR; TCRdb has only the in-frame clones, and not every one. The table has over 75,000 clones, approximately 92% seen once; the top ten hold roughly 2.4%. General observations from the study: Researchers report vaccine-associated CD4 TCRs spanning spike, with dominance at 160-218 and 743-854. Most donors were white British and more were female, and clonal diversity was possibly underestimated. Only 5 or 6 AZD1222 recipients tested seropositive at baseline.

The TCR originated in an adult who received the AZD1222 COVID-19 vaccine. The material sequenced was peripheral blood, taken 28 days after the second AZD1222 dose.

The DNA for the CDR3 is TGTGCCAGCAGCCAAGGCCGACAGTATGAAGCTTTCTTT. This sequence encodes CASSQGRQYEAFF. J is TRBJ1-1 and V is TRBV14; D perhaps matches TRBD1 (5 bases). Germline lookup yields CDR1 SGHDN and CDR2 FVKESK. This CDR3 region has 13 residues. V lost 1 base and J 7 bases, leaving 10 bases between the germline ends. The whole variable domain, filled in from reference TRBV14 and TRBJ1-1, reads EAGVTQFPSHSVIEKGQTVTLRCDPISGHDNLYWYRRVMGKEIKFLLHFVKESKQDESGMPNNRFLAERTGGTYSTLKVQPAELEDSGVYFCASSQGRQYEAFFGQGTRLTVV.